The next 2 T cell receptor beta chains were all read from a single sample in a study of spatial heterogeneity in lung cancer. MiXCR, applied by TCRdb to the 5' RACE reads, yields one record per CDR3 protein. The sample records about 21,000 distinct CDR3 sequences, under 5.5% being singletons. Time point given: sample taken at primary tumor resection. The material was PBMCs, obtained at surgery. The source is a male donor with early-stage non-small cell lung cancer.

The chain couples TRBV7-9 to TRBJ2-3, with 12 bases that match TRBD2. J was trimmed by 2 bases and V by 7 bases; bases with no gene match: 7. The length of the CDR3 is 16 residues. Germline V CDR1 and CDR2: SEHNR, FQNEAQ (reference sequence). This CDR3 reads CASNPLAGGLTDTQYF. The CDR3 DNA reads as TGTGCCAGCAACCCACTAGCGGGGGGTCTCACAGATACGCAGTATTTT.

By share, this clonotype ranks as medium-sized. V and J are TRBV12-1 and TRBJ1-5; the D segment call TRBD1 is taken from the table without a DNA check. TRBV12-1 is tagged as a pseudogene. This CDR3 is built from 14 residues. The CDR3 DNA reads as TGTGCCAGCAGCTTTGTCACAGGGCATCAGCCCCAGCATTTT. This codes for CASSFVTGHQPQHF.